The clone carrying this T cell receptor beta chain came up a few times. One junction end does not reproduce the germline sequence, and a read error may be involved. The CDR3 is 13 amino acids. CDR1 SSHAT and CDR2 FNYEAQ come from the germline V gene (reference sequence). The data derive from a study of Ad26.COV2.S vaccination and SARS-CoV-2 variants. Study at large: Each vaccinee took Ad26.COV2.S intramuscularly, once or twice 56 days apart.

As to treatment: about 20 received Ad26.COV2.S at low or high dose, single or two shots; several received placebo; per-sample allocation not given. Repertoires come from day 63 after the first vaccine or placebo injection. Using immunoSEQ multiplex PCR, the repertoire was profiled, and TCRdb retains in-frame clones only, with some absent. The table includes roughly 320,000 clones, around 87% detected once. The sequencing used peripheral blood, collected in a trial of Ad26.COV2.S vaccine versus placebo. This receptor was taken from a person aged 18 to 59 who received the Ad26.COV2.S COVID-19 vaccine or a placebo. This chain joins TRBV7-7 and TRBJ1-1; D is undetermined. As DNA, the CDR3 is TGTGCTAGCAGCGTCAGGTTGAACACTGAAGCTTTCTTT. It is translated as CASSVRLNTEAFF.